The 17 T cell receptor beta chains listed next were all sequenced from one sample in a study of blood T cell repertoires in COVID-19. This table comes from immunoSEQ multiplex PCR, and its TCRdb copy is limited to in-frame clones, with some not included. The repertoire consists of approximately 220,000 clones, with 65% to 90% occurring once and the leading ten covering about 4%. Source material: PBMCs or T cells enriched from blood (not recorded which). Every receptor here comes from a young woman who had been exposed to COVID-19.

This clone has only one observation. J is TRBJ1-1 and V is TRBV2; a possible D gene is TRBD1 (6 bases). The CDR3 runs 15 residues. Per the germline V gene, CDR1 is SNHLY and CDR2 is FYNNEI. V was shortened by 5 bases and J by 1 base, with 14 bases between the two germline ends. The CDR3 protein is CASSLPSTGNTEAFF. The CDR3 DNA follows: TGTGCCAGCAGTCTACCCTCGACAGGGAACACTGAAGCTTTCTTT. Using reference TRBV2 and TRBJ1-1 for the parts outside the CDR3, the full variable domain is EPEVTQTPSHQVTQMGQEVILRCVPISNHLYFYWYRQILGQKVEFLVSFYNNEISEKSEIFDDQFSVERPDGSNFTLKIRSTKLEDSAMYFCASSLPSTGNTEAFFGQGTRLTVV.

In its sample, this clone was seen once. The chain has TRBV9 and TRBJ1-1; 8 nucleotides align to TRBD1. This CDR3 comprises 15 residues. Per the germline V gene, CDR1 is SGDLS and CDR2 is YYNGEE. V gave up 4 bases and J gave up 3 bases; unmatched junction bases: 8. The CDR3 coding sequence is TGTGCCAGCAGCCCCCAGGGGGCCTTGGACACTGAAGCTTTCTTT. Translated: CASSPQGALDTEAFF.

The chain is built from TRBV19 and TRBJ1-2; TRBD1 might be the D (5 bases). This CDR3 has 11 residues. Trimming stripped 10 bases from V and 8 bases from J, with 14 bases between. Per germline, CDR1 LNHDA and CDR2 SQIVND (reference sequence). The CDR3 nucleotides read TGTGCCACCTGGGGGGGATCGGGCTACACCTTC. It translates to CATWGGSGYTF.

V is TRBV2 and J is TRBJ1-2; D perhaps matches TRBD1 (6 bases). V lost 5 bases to trimming and J lost 4 bases, with 14 bases between them. Germline loops: CDR1 SNHLY, CDR2 FYNNEI. This CDR3 contains 14 residues. CDR3 residues: CASSSGAAGYGYTF. The CDR3 DNA is TGTGCCAGCAGTTCAGGGGCGGCGGGCTATGGCTACACCTTC.

V is TRBV11-2 and J is TRBJ2-2; possible D gene TRBD1, 5 bases. Trimming left V 7 bases short and J 0 bases short, with 21 bases between. The germline gives CDR1 SGHAT, CDR2 FQNNGV. This CDR3 has 18 amino acids. The CDR3 DNA sequence: TGTGCCAGCAATCTAGGAAGGGGCCCACTCGCGAACACCGGGGAGCTGTTTTTT. Amino acid sequence: CASNLGRGPLANTGELFF.

The chain couples TRBV10-3 to TRBJ1-4; TRBD1 agrees at 8 bases. After removal of 10 bases from V and 2 bases from J, the junction contained 9 bases not matched to a gene. Germline CDR1 and CDR2: ENHRY and SYGVKD. The CDR3 has 15 residues. As DNA, the CDR3 is TGTGCCACTAACTCAGGGGGCGGGACTAATGAAAAACTGTTTTTT. Translating gives CATNSGGGTNEKLFF.

CDR3 sequence reads: CATRTSGPKGEQFF. The CDR3 bases are TGTGCCACCAGGACTAGCGGCCCGAAGGGTGAGCAGTTCTTC. V and J are TRBV24-1 and TRBJ2-1; 9 nucleotides align to TRBD2. Germline V gene data show CDR1 as KGHDR and CDR2 as SFDVKD. The CDR3 extends over 14 amino acids. J lost 9 bases, V lost 7 bases, and 9 bases had no gene match.

This clone was detected once. The chain recombines TRBV7-6 with TRBJ1-2; 9 bases line up with TRBD1. The CDR3 extends over 15 amino acids. Trimming cost V 4 bases and J 3 bases; bases outside gene matches: 6. Germline CDR1 reads SGHVS; CDR2 reads FNYEAQ. CDR3 in DNA: TGTGCCAGCAGCTCATCACAGGGGGCGGACTATGGCTACACCTTC. This encodes CASSSSQGADYGYTF.

The chain has TRBV27 and TRBJ1-5, with 7 positions matching TRBD1. Per the germline V gene, CDR1 is MNHEY and CDR2 is SMNVEV (reference sequence). The CDR3 has 15 residues. Trimming removed 5 bases from V and 4 bases from J; junction bases left unmatched: 8. The CDR3 nucleotides are TGTGCCAGCAGTCCCCGGACAGGCCTGAATCAGCCCCAGCATTTT. Translation: CASSPRTGLNQPQHF.

The rearrangement links TRBV3-1 (or the pseudogene TRBV3-2) to TRBJ1-2, with D uncertain. V lost 4 bases to trimming and J lost 10 bases, with 10 bases between them. The germline gives CDR1 LGHDT, CDR2 YNNKEL (reference sequence). The CDR3 runs to 11 residues. The chain's CDR3 is CASSLGPLYTF. The CDR3 region has the DNA TGTGCCAGCAGCCTTGGGCCGCTCTACACCTTC.

The chain uses TRBV6-6 and TRBJ1-5, with D maybe TRBD1 (6 bases). The length of the CDR3 is 11 residues. Trimming stripped 6 bases from V and 12 bases from J, with 12 bases between. Germline CDR1 and CDR2: MNHNY and SVGAGI (reference sequence). The DNA of the CDR3 is TGTGCCAGCAGCGCAGGGGTTCACCAGCATTTT. Protein sequence: CASSAGVHQHF.

The rearrangement links TRBV11-3 to TRBJ1-2; D is ambiguous. Trimming removed 1 base at V and 4 bases at J, with 10 bases between. The CDR3 extends over 14 amino acids. Germline V gene data show CDR1 as SGHNT and CDR2 as YENEEA. The DNA for the CDR3 is TGTGCCAGCAGCTTAGGCGGGCTCCCCTATGGCTACACCTTC. It encodes CASSLGGLPYGYTF.

The chain couples TRBV10-2 to TRBJ1-3; TRBD1 aligns across 10 bases. The CDR3 loop spans 14 amino acids. CDR1 WSHSY and CDR2 SAAADI come from the germline V gene. The trim removed 8 bases at V and 6 bases at J, leaving 7 bases unmatched. This chain's CDR3 is CASSEGQGTNTIYF. In nucleotides, the CDR3 is TGCGCCAGCTCAGAGGGACAGGGGACAAACACCATATATTTT.

CDR3 sequence (DNA): TGTGCCAGCAGCTTAGAGGCAGGGGGACCCTACGAGCAGTACTTC. Its translation: CASSLEAGGPYEQYF. The V and J genes are TRBV7-8 and TRBJ2-7; 7 bases are shared with TRBD1. The length of the CDR3 is 15 residues. Germline loops: CDR1 SGHVS, CDR2 FQNEAQ. V dropped 1 base and J dropped 2; count of bases not matched to a gene: 5.

This chain joins TRBV29-1 and TRBJ1-4; the match to TRBD1 covers 8 bases. Germline V gene sequence: CDR1 SQVTM, CDR2 ANQGSEA. This CDR3 spans 15 amino acids. J lost 10 bases, V lost 2 bases, and 12 bases had no gene match. The DNA for the CDR3 is TGCAGCGTTGAAACCCCGGGACAGGTATGTGGAAAACTGTTTTTT. It yields the protein CSVETPGQVCGKLFF.

The chain is built from TRBV5-1 and TRBJ2-1; 12 nucleotides line up with TRBD1. This CDR3 contains 15 residues. After removal of 4 bases from V and 6 bases from J, the junction contained 5 bases not matched to a gene. CDR1 is SGHRS and CDR2 is YFSETQ in the germline V gene. The CDR3 loop reads CASSLGQGAANEQFF. In nucleotides, the CDR3 is TGCGCCAGCAGCCTGGGACAGGGGGCAGCCAATGAGCAGTTCTTC. Full variable domain (remainder filled in from reference TRBV5-1 and TRBJ2-1): KAGVTQTPRYLIKTRGQQVTLSCSPISGHRSVSWYQQTPGQGLQFLFEYFSETQRNKGNFPGRFSGRQFSNSRSEMNVSTLELGDSALYLCASSLGQGAANEQFFGPGTRLTVL.

V is TRBV5-6 and J is TRBJ2-7, with D possibly TRBD2 on 5 matching bases. V gave up 0 bases and J gave up 4 bases, with 17 bases separating them. The length of the CDR3 is 16 residues. Germline CDR1 reads SGHDT; CDR2 reads YYEEEE. CDR3 protein: CASSLGSDGGAYEQYF. DNA for the CDR3: TGTGCCAGCAGCTTGGGTAGTGACGGAGGCGCATACGAGCAGTACTTC. Drawing the rest from reference TRBV5-6 and TRBJ2-7, the complete variable domain is DAGVTQSPTHLIKTRGQQVTLRCSPKSGHDTVSWYQQALGQGPQFIFQYYEEEERQRGNFPDRFSGHQFPNYSSELNVNALLLGDSALYLCASSLGSDGGAYEQYFGPGTRLTVT.